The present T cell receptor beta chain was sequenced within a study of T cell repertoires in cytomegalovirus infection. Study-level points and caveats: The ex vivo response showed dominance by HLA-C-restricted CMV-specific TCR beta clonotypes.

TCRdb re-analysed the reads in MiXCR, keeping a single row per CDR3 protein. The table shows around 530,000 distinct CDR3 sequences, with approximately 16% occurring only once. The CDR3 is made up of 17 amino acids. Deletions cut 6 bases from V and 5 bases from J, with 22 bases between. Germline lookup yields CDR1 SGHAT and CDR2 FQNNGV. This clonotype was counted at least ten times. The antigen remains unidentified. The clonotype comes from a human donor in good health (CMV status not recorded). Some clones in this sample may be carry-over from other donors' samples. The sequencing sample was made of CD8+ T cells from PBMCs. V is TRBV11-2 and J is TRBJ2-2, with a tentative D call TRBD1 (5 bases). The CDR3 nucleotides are TGTGCCAGCAGGGTTCCCCGGACATTTAAGGGGACCGGGGAGCTGTTTTTT. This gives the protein CASRVPRTFKGTGELFF.